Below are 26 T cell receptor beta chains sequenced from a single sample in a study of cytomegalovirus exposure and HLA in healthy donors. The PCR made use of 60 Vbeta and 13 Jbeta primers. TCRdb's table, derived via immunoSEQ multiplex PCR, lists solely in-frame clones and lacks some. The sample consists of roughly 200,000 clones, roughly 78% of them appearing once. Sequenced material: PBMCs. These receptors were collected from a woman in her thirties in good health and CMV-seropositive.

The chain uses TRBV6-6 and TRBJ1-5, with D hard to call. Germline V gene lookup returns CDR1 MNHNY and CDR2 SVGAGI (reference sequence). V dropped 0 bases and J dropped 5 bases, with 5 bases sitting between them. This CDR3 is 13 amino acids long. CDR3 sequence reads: CASSYSPYQPQHF. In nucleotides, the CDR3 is TGTGCCAGCAGTTACTCCCCATATCAGCCCCAGCATTTT.

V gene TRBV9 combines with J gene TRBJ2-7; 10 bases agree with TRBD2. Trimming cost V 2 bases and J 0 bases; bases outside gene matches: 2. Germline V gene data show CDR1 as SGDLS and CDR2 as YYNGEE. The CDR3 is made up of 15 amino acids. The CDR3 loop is CASSVGLAASYEQYF. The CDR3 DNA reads TGTGCCAGCAGCGTCGGACTAGCGGCCTCCTACGAGCAGTACTTC.

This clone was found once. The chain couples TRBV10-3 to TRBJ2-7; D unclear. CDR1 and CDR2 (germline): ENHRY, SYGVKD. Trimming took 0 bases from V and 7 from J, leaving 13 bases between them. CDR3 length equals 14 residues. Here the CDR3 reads CAISESGANGEQYF. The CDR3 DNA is TGTGCCATCAGTGAGTCCGGAGCCAATGGGGAGCAGTACTTC.

CDR3 sequence reads: CASSYRGASDTGELFF. CDR3 nucleotide sequence: TGTGCCAGCAGCTACAGGGGGGCAAGTGACACCGGGGAGCTGTTTTTT. The V gene is TRBV11-2, the J gene TRBJ2-2; TRBD1 matches 8 bases. V lost 4 bases and J lost 3; bases outside the gene matches: 7. The germline gives CDR1 SGHAT, CDR2 FQNNGV. The CDR3 totals 16 residues.

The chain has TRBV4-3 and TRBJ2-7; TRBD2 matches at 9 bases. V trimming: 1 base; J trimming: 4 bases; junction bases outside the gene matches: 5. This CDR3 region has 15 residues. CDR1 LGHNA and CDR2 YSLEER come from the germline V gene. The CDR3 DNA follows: TGCGCCAGCAGCCAAGGGGCCAGCGGGAGGTACGAGCAGTACTTC. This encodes CASSQGASGRYEQYF.

The CDR3 nucleotides read TGTGCCAGCAGCCAAGGGGTCGGGAATCAGCCCCAGCATTTT. Amino acid sequence: CASSQGVGNQPQHF. The V call is TRBV7-9, the J call TRBJ1-5; D is possibly TRBD1 (5 bases). Trimming cost V 5 bases and J 4 bases, with 12 bases left between them. The CDR3 extends over 14 amino acids. The V gene's germline CDR1 is SEHNR and CDR2 FQNEAQ (reference sequence).

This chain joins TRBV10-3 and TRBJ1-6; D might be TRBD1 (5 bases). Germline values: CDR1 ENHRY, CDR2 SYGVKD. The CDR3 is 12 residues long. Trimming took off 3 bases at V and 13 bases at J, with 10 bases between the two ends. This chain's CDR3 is CAISEGEEPLHF. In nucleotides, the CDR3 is TGTGCCATCAGTGAAGGGGAGGAGCCCCTCCACTTT.

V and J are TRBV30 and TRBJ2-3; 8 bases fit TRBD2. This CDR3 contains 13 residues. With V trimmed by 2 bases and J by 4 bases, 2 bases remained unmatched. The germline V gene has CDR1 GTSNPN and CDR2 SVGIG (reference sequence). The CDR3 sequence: CAWSSGSSDTQYF. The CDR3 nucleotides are TGTGCCTGGAGTAGCGGGAGCTCAGATACGCAGTATTTT.

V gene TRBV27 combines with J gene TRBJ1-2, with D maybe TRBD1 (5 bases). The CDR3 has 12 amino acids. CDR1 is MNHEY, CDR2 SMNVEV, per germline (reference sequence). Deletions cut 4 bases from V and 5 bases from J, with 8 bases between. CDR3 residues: CASSSQGYGYTF. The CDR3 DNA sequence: TGTGCCAGCAGTTCCCAGGGTTATGGCTACACCTTC.

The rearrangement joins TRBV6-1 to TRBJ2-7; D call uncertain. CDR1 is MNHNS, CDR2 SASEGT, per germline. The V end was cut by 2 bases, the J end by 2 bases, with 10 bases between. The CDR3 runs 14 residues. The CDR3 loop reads CASSELSLPYEQYF. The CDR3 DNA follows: TGTGCCAGCAGTGAATTGTCCCTCCCCTACGAGCAGTACTTC.

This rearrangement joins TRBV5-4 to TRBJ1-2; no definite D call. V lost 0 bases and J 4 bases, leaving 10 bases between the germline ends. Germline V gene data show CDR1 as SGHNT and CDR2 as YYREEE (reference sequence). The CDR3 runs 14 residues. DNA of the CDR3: TGTGCCAGCAGCTTGGCTCCTAACTCCTATGGCTACACCTTC. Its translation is CASSLAPNSYGYTF.

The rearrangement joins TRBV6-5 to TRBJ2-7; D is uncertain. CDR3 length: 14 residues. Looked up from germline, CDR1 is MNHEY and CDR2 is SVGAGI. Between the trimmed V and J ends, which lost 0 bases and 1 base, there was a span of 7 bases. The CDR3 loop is CASSYSENSYEQYF. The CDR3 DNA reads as TGTGCCAGCAGTTACTCAGAGAATTCCTACGAGCAGTACTTC.

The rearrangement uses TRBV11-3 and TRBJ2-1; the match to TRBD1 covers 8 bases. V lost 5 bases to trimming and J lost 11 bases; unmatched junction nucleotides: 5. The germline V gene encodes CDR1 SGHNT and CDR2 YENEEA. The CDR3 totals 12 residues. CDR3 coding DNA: TGTGCCAGCAGCACGGACAGGGCAAAGCAGTTCTTC. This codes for CASSTDRAKQFF.

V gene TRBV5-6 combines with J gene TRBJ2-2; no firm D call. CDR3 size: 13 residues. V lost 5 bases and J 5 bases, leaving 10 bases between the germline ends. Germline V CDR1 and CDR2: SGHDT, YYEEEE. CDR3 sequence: CASRLQRTGELFF. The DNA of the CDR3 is TGTGCCAGCAGGCTGCAGAGGACCGGGGAGCTGTTTTTT.

The CDR3 loop reads CASSSTGLKETQYF. CDR3 DNA: TGTGCCAGCAGCTCAACAGGGTTAAAAGAGACCCAGTACTTC. The chain couples TRBV5-6 to TRBJ2-5, with D tentatively TRBD1 (6 bases). Germline lookup yields CDR1 SGHDT and CDR2 YYEEEE. Trimming removed 3 bases from V and 3 bases from J, with 12 bases in between. The CDR3 sequence is 14 residues long.

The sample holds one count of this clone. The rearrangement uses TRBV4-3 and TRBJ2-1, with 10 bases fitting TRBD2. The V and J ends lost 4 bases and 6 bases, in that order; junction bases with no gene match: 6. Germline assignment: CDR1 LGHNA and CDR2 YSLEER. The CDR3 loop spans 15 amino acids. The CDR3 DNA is TGCGCCAGCAGCCCTCGGGTAGCGGGGGGCAATGAGCAGTTCTTC. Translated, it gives CASSPRVAGGNEQFF.

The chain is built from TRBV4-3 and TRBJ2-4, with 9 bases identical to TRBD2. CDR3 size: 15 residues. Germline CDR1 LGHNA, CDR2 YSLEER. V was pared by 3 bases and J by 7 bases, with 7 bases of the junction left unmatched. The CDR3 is CASSQDTSGLNIQYF. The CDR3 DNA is TGCGCCAGCAGCCAGGATACTAGCGGGCTGAACATTCAGTACTTC.

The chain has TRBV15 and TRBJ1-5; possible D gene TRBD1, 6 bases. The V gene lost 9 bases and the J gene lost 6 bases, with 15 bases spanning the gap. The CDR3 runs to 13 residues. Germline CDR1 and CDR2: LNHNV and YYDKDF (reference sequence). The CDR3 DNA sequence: TGTGCCACGAGCCAGGGGATCAGTCAGCCCCAGCATTTT. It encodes CATSQGISQPQHF.

CDR3 loop: CASSLGGGPMNEQFF. The DNA for the CDR3 is TGTGCCAGCAGCTTAGGGGGCGGCCCAATGAATGAGCAGTTCTTC. The chain recombines TRBV11-2 with TRBJ2-1; perhaps TRBD1 as D (5 bases). Trimming removed 1 base at V and 7 bases at J, with 14 bases between. This CDR3 is 15 amino acids long. Per the germline V gene, CDR1 is SGHAT and CDR2 is FQNNGV.

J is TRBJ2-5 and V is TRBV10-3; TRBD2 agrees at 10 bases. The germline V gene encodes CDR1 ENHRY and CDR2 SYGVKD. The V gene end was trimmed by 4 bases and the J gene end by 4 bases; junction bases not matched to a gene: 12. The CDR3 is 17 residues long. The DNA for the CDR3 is TGTGCCATCAGTGTAGCAGAGCGGGGGGGCCTGGGAGAGACCCAGTACTTC. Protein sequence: CAISVAERGGLGETQYF.

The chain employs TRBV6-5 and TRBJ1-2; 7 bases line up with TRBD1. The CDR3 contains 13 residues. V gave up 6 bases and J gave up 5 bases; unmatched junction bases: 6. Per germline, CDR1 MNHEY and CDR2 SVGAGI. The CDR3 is CASRSGQLYGYTF. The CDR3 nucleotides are TGTGCCAGCAGATCGGGACAGCTTTATGGCTACACCTTC.

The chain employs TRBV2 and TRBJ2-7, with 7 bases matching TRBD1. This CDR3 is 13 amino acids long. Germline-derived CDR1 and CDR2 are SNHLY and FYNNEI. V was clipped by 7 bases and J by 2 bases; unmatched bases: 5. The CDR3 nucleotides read TGTGCCAGCACCAGGGACAGAGCCTACGAGCAGTACTTC. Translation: CASTRDRAYEQYF. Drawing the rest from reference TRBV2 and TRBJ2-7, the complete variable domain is EPEVTQTPSHQVTQMGQEVILRCVPISNHLYFYWYRQILGQKVEFLVSFYNNEISEKSEIFDDQFSVERPDGSNFTLKIRSTKLEDSAMYFCASTRDRAYEQYFGPGTRLTVT.

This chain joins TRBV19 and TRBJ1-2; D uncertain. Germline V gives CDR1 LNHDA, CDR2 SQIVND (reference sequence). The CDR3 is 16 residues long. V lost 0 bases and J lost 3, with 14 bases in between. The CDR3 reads CASSIDLLLPDYGYTF. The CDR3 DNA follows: TGTGCCAGTAGTATAGATCTCCTACTACCGGACTATGGCTACACCTTC.

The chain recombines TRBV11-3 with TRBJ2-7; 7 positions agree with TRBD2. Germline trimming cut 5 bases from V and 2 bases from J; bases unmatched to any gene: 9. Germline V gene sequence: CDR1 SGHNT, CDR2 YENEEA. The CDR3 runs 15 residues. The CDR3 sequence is CASSPPFGRTYEQYF. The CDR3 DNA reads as TGTGCCAGCAGCCCCCCTTTCGGGAGGACCTACGAGCAGTACTTC.

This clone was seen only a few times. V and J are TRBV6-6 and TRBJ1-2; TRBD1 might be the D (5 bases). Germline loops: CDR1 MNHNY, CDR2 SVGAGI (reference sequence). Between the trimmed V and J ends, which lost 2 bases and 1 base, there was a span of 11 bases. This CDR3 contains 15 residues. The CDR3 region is CASSYLQGLNYGYTF. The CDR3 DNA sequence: TGTGCCAGCAGTTACCTCCAGGGCCTTAACTATGGCTACACCTTC.

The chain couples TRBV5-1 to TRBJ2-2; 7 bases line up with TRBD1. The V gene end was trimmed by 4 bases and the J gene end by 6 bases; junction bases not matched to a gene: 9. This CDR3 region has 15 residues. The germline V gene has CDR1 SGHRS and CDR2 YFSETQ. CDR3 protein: CASSEGQLSAGELFF. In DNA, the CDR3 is TGCGCCAGCAGCGAGGGACAGCTCTCGGCCGGGGAGCTGTTTTTT. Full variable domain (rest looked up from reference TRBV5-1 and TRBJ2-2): KAGVTQTPRYLIKTRGQQVTLSCSPISGHRSVSWYQQTPGQGLQFLFEYFSETQRNKGNFPGRFSGRQFSNSRSEMNVSTLELGDSALYLCASSEGQLSAGELFFGEGSRLTVL.